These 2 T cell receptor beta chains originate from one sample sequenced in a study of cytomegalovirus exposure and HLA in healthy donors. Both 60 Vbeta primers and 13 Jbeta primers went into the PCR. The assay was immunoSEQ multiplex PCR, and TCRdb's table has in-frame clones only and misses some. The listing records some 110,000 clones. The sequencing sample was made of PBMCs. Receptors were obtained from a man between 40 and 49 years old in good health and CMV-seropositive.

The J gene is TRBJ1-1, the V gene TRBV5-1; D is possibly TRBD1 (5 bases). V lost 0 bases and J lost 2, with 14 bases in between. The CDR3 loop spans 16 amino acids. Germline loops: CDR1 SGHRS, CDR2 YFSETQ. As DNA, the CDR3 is TGCGCCAGCAGCTTGGGGGGCTTATCGGTCAACACTGAAGCTTTCTTT. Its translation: CASSLGGLSVNTEAFF. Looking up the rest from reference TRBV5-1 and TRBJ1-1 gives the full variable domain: KAGVTQTPRYLIKTRGQQVTLSCSPISGHRSVSWYQQTPGQGLQFLFEYFSETQRNKGNFPGRFSGRQFSNSRSEMNVSTLELGDSALYLCASSLGGLSVNTEAFFGQGTRLTVV.

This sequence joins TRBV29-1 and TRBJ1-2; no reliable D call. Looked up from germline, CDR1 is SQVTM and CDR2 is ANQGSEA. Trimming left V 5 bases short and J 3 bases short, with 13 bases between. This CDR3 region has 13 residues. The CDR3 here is CSVLTGKYYGYTF. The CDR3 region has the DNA TGCAGCGTTCTGACCGGGAAGTACTATGGCTACACCTTC.